This T cell receptor beta chain originates from a study of blood T cell repertoires in COVID-19. As for the study in general: Material from acute and convalescent COVID-19 was sourced from the United States, Italy and Spain. T cells, B-cell-depleted T cells, or PBMCs provided the cDNA or gDNA that served as material.

From germline, CDR1 is SGHRS and CDR2 YFSETQ. This CDR3 is built from 16 residues. With 1 base removed from V and 5 bases from J, the gap between germline ends came to 15 bases. Original handling: Researchers report that nucleated cell counts were estimated from reference gene primer amplification. Here immunoSEQ multiplex PCR was the method, and the copy in TCRdb shows in-frame clones only, minus some. The V and J calls and the clone size are those of that table, but D and trimming were determined from the DNA. Found here are about 210,000 clones, approximately 80% of them singletons; the top ten hold about 4.3%. Those enrolled, adults aged 18 to 89 years, came from 20 to 25 US areas.

The receptor's source is a man aged 25 to 45 with acute COVID-19. The chain joins TRBV5-1 to TRBJ2-2, with D possibly being TRBD1 (6 bases). Sequencing input: PBMCs or T cells enriched from blood (not recorded which). CDR3 coding DNA: TGCGCCAGCAGCTTGCGGATCGGTCAGGGGACCGGGGAGCTGTTTTTT. The encoded protein is CASSLRIGQGTGELFF.